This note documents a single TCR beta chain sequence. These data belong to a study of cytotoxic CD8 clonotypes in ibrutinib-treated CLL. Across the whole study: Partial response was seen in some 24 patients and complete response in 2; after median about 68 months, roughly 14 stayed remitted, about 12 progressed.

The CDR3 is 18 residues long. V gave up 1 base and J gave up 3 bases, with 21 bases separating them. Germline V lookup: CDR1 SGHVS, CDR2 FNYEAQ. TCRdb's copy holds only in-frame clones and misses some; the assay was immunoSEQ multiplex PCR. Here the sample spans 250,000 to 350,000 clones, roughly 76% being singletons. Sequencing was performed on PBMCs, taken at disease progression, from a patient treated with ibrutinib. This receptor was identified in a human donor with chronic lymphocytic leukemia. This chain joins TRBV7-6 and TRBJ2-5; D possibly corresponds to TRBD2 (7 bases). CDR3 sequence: CASSLGVRGGAPEETQYF. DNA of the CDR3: TGTGCCAGCAGCTTAGGGGTTAGAGGGGGGGCCCCTGAAGAGACCCAGTACTTC.